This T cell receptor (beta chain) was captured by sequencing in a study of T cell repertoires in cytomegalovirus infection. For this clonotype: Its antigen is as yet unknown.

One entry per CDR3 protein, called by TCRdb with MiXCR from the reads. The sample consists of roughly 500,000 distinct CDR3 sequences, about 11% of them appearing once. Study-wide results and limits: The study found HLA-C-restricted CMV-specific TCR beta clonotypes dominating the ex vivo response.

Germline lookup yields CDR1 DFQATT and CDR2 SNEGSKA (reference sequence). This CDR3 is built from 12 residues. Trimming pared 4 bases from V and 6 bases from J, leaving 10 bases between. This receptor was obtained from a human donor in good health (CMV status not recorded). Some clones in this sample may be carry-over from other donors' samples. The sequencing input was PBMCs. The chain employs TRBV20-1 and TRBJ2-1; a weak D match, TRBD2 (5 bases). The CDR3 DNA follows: TGCAGTGCTACGGACTGGGCCAATGAGCAGTTCTTC. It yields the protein CSATDWANEQFF.